This TCR beta chain came from a study of OX40 agonist ivuxolimab in advanced cancers. Regarding the research as a whole: Ivuxolimab was a fully human IgG2 agonistic monoclonal antibody targeting the costimulatory receptor OX40 (CD134). Intravenous ivuxolimab was administered to patients every 2 weeks at six dose levels: 0.01, 0.1, 0.3, 1.5, 3 and 10 mg/kg. Partial responses occurred in three dose-escalation patients: two with cutaneous melanoma and one with hepatocellular carcinoma. The dose-escalation cohort was about 83% male with a mean age of approximately 59 years, ranging from roughly 23 to 85. The monotherapy dose-escalation portion (N ≈ 55 patients) of the phase I ivuxolimab trial is reported in the paper. Of the 52 patients in dose escalation, 19 had hepatocellular carcinoma, some 15 had melanoma, 9 had renal cell carcinoma and 9 had head and neck cancer. Patients were allowed to have had prior anti-PD-1, anti-PD-L1 or anti-CTLA-4 therapy, and roughly two fifths of the dose-escalation patients had been treated with checkpoint inhibitors. Peripheral TCRbeta sequencing aimed to test whether ivuxolimab altered TCR sequence diversity and caused clonal T-cell expansion. The paper's findings and limits, for the study overall: Antigen specificity was not determined for the clonally expanded peripheral T cells. Clonal expansion of both CD4+ and CD8+ blood T cells was observed from baseline to week 6 at doses 0.1 to 3.0 mg/kg. Low levels of normalized T-cell clonal expansion were also shown by some nonresponding patients. Partial responders in the 0.1-3.0 mg/kg groups had among the lowest normalized peripheral clonal expansion, especially among CD8+ T cells. On average, CD8+ T cells showed more expanded clones than CD4+ T cells after ivuxolimab.

Genomic DNA was isolated from the sorted cells so that the TCRbeta CDR3 region could be sequenced. TCRbeta CDR3 regions were sequenced using the immunoSEQ Assay. Held by TCRdb, this immuneACCESS table contains in-frame sequences only and omits some clones. Under half of the omission traces to an unresolved V gene where checked; the cause of the rest is unknown. A total of 45,000 to 60,000 clones appear in this sample, approximately 71% of them only once. The ten biggest clones cover 2.6% of the sample. V sheds 1 base and J sheds 5 bases, leaving 14 bases between their ends. Sequences SGHDN (CDR1) and FVKESK (CDR2) are obtained from the germline V gene. The cysteine opens and the phenylalanine closes a CDR3 of 15 amino acids. Left in the record is the CDR3 DNA by itself, 45 bases read in frame from the first base. This clone appeared once. Its cognate antigen has yet to be identified. No qualities accompany the bases; no much larger clone lies one base away.

The trial excluded patients who had a history of autoimmune disease or who were on systemic immunosuppression. Peripheral blood for TCR sequencing was collected from all dose cohorts at baseline, on cycle 4 day 1, and on cycle 7 day 1. The samples were taken from a phase I, first-in-human, multicenter, open-label dose-escalation trial of ivuxolimab. Adults with locally advanced or metastatic melanoma, renal cell carcinoma, hepatocellular carcinoma or head and neck squamous cell carcinoma were enrolled in the trial. Before TCR sequencing, CD4+ T cells and CD8+ T cells were sorted from peripheral blood as separate populations.

The sample was CD4+ or CD8+ T cells sorted from blood, taken in a trial of the OX40 agonist ivuxolimab. Here the chain combines TRBV14 and TRBJ2-5; the D region possibly corresponds to TRBD1 (6 bases align). This receptor was taken from an adult with an advanced solid tumor such as melanoma, head and neck, liver or kidney cancer. The base sequence is TGTGCCAGCAGCCAAGGCCAGGGGAGTTGGGAGACCCAGTACTTC. Its translation is CASSQGQGSWETQYF.